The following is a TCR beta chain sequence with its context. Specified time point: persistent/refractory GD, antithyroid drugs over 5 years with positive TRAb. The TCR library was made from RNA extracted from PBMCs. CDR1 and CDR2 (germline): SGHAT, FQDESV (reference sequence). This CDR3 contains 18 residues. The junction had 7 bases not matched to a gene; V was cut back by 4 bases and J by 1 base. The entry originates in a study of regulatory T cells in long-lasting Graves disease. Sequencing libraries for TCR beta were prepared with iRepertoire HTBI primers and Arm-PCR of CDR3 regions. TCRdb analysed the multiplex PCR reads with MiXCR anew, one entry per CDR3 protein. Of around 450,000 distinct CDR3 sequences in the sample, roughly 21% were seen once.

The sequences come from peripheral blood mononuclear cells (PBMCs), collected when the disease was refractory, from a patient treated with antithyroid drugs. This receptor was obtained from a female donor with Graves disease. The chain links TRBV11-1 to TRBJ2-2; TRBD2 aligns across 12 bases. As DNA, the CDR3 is TGTGCCAGCAGCTCCTTTACGACTAGCGGGAGGAACACCGGGGAGCTGTTTTTT. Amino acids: CASSSFTTSGRNTGELFF. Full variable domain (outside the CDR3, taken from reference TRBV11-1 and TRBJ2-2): EAEVAQSPRYKITEKSQAVAFWCDPISGHATLYWYRQILGQGPELLVQFQDESVVDDSQLPKDRFSAERLKGVDSTLKIQPAELGDSAMYLCASSSFTTSGRNTGELFFGEGSRLTVL.